Following are 6 T cell receptor beta chains from one sample sequenced in a study of Ad26.COV2.S vaccination and SARS-CoV-2 variants. Described treatment: 15 to 20 received Ad26.COV2.S at low or high dose, single or two shots; roughly five received placebo; per-sample allocation not given. Sampling occurred on day 63 after the first vaccine or placebo injection. Measured with immunoSEQ multiplex PCR; TCRdb has only the in-frame clones, and not every one. Found here are 240,000 or so clones, more than 75% of them singletons; the top ten hold about 10%. The sample was peripheral blood, taken in a trial of Ad26.COV2.S vaccine versus placebo. The receptors originated from a person aged 18 to 59 who received the Ad26.COV2.S COVID-19 vaccine or a placebo.

V and J are TRBV3-1 (or the pseudogene TRBV3-2) and TRBJ1-2, with unresolved D. Germline CDR1 reads LGHDT; CDR2 reads YNNKEL (reference sequence). CDR3 length: 11 amino acids. The V and J ends lost 0 bases and 11 bases respectively, with 7 bases between them. CDR3: CASSQELGYTF. CDR3 nucleotides: TGTGCCAGCAGCCAAGAACTTGGATACACCTTC.

The J gene is TRBJ2-7, the V gene TRBV2; D gene uncertain. This CDR3 comprises 12 residues. With 8 bases removed from V and 0 bases from J, the gap between germline ends came to 8 bases. CDR1 is SNHLY and CDR2 is FYNNEI in the germline V gene. The CDR3 DNA reads TGTGCCAGCGGCGGCTTCTCCTACGAGCAGTACTTC. Translated: CASGGFSYEQYF.

The rearrangement joins TRBV10-3 to TRBJ1-6; D is perhaps TRBD1 (5 bases). The V gene lost 0 bases and the J gene lost 3 bases, with 9 bases spanning the gap. Germline V gives CDR1 ENHRY, CDR2 SYGVKD. The CDR3 spans 16 residues. In nucleotides, the CDR3 is TGTGCCATCAGTGAGTCAGCAAGGGGCTATAATTCACCCCTCCACTTT. This translates into CAISESARGYNSPLHF.

V and J are TRBV7-2 and TRBJ1-4; D ambiguous. Germline-derived CDR1 and CDR2 are SGHTA and FQGNSA. This CDR3 is 17 amino acids long. V was trimmed by 1 base and J by 0 bases, leaving 12 bases between them. The CDR3, as DNA: TGTGCCAGCAGCTTAGACGGAGGATATGCAACTAATGAAAAACTGTTTTTT. Protein: CASSLDGGYATNEKLFF. The entire variable domain, with the rest obtained from reference TRBV7-2 and TRBJ1-4, is as follows: GAGVSQSPSNKVTEKGKDVELRCDPISGHTALYWYRQSLGQGLEFLIYFQGNSAPDKSGLPSDRFSAERTGGSVSTLTIQRTQQEDSAVYLCASSLDGGYATNEKLFFGSGTQLSVL.

V is TRBV7-3 and J is TRBJ2-1; 8 nucleotides agree with TRBD2. The CDR3 length is 16 residues. V dropped 5 bases and J dropped 3; count of bases not matched to a gene: 9. Germline V gene data show CDR1 as SGHTA and CDR2 as FQGTGA. This CDR3 reads CASSPFIAGYYNEQFF. The CDR3 coding sequence is TGTGCCAGCAGCCCGTTCATAGCGGGGTACTACAATGAGCAGTTCTTC. Drawing the rest from reference TRBV7-3 and TRBJ2-1, the complete variable domain is GAGVSQTPSNKVTEKGKYVELRCDPISGHTALYWYRQSLGQGPEFLIYFQGTGAADDSGLPNDRFFAVRPEGSVSTLKIQRTERGDSAVYLCASSPFIAGYYNEQFFGPGTRLTVL.

V usage is TRBV6-5 and J usage is TRBJ2-1, with 8 bases aligning to TRBD2. The V gene end was trimmed by 0 bases and the J gene end by 10 bases; junction bases not matched to a gene: 8. CDR3 length equals 15 residues. Germline V gene lookup returns CDR1 MNHEY and CDR2 SVGAGI. This chain's CDR3 is CASSYSPAGGGEQFF. CDR3 DNA: TGTGCCAGCAGTTACTCACCGGCGGGAGGCGGGGAGCAGTTCTTC.